Sequencing of this T cell receptor (beta chain) was carried out in a study of blood T cell repertoires in COVID-19. About the study: The United States, Italy and Spain were the sources of the acute and convalescent COVID-19 samples. Sources were T cells, B-cell-depleted T cells, or PBMCs; the material itself was cDNA or gDNA.

In its sample, this clone was seen once. Trimming pared 7 bases from V and 5 bases from J, leaving 17 bases between. Germline loops: CDR1 LNHDA, CDR2 SQIVND (reference sequence). The CDR3 length is 15 residues. Per the authors' pipeline: From reference gene primer amplification, estimates of nucleated cell counts were derived. The assay was immunoSEQ multiplex PCR, and TCRdb's table has in-frame clones only and misses some. That table supplies the V and J calls and clone size; D and trimming were determined from the DNA. The sample includes 70,000 to 90,000 clones, around 81% of them seen just once. Input material: peripheral blood. The V and J genes are TRBV19 and TRBJ2-2; tentatively, D is TRBD1 (6 bases). The receptor comes from a human donor in a cohort sampled during active COVID-19. The CDR3 spells CASIRRTDLTGELFF. CDR3 coding DNA: TGTGCCAGTATACGTAGGACAGACCTTACCGGGGAGCTGTTTTTT.